This T cell receptor beta chain was sequenced during a study of cytomegalovirus exposure and HLA in healthy donors. A word on this clone: Its cognate antigen is unknown.

CDR1 and CDR2 (germline): MNHEY, SVGAGI. The V and J ends lost 8 bases and 2 bases respectively, with 16 bases between them. This CDR3 region has 14 residues. This PCR relied on a set of 60 Vbeta primers and 13 Jbeta primers. The data were produced by immunoSEQ multiplex PCR, yet TCRdb's version contains in-frame clones alone and is incomplete. This sample has some 80,000 clones, with 60% to 85% found just once. Overall study findings and caveats: In most subjects, TCR beta sequences reportedly gave accurate predictions of HLA-A and HLA-B alleles. Accounts indicate the classifier identified cytomegalovirus status with strong specificity and sensitivity. Earlier analysis found most TCR beta V segments productive about 87% or about 30% of the time.

At sampling all donors were nominally healthy, likely with unrecorded immune exposures. Sequencing was done on a sample of PBMCs. V usage is TRBV6-5 and J usage is TRBJ2-7; TRBD1 might be the D (6 bases). The source is a middle-aged man in good health and CMV-seronegative. In DNA form, the CDR3 reads TGTGCCAGCTCCCCATACAGGGAACCCTACGAGCAGTACTTC. Amino acid sequence: CASSPYREPYEQYF.